A single sample gave rise to the 17 T cell receptor beta chains below, sequenced in a study of CD8 T cells in ankylosing spondylitis. Broader study findings: Apparently characteristic of ankylosing spondylitis blood was a TCR beta motif (under ten highly homologous variants).

These receptors have no identified antigens. TCRdb redid the calling of the 5' RACE reads with MiXCR, one entry per CDR3 protein. The repertoire holds around 480,000 distinct CDR3 sequences, with about 15% as singletons. The specimen was blood, either unsorted or a sorted T cell fraction (not recorded which). The source is a male donor with ankylosing spondylitis.

J is TRBJ1-1 and V is TRBV28; tentatively, D is TRBD1 (5 bases). CDR3 length equals 13 residues. CDR1 and CDR2 (germline): MDHEN, SYDVKM. Trimming cost V 1 base and J 8 bases, with 11 bases left between them. CDR3: CASSLSGIAEAFF. The CDR3 nucleotides are TGTGCCAGCAGTTTATCAGGGATTGCAGAAGCTTTCTTT. Combining the CDR3 with reference TRBV28 and TRBJ1-1 gives the whole variable domain DVKVTQSSRYLVKRTGEKVFLECVQDMDHENMFWYRQDPGLGLRLIYFSYDVKMKEKGDIPEGYSVSREKKERFSLILESASTNQTSMYLCASSLSGIAEAFFGQGTRLTVV.

This clonotype turned up a few times. The rearrangement links TRBV5-1 to TRBJ2-7; 7 bases align to TRBD1. CDR1 SGHRS and CDR2 YFSETQ come from the germline V gene. Unmatched junction bases numbered 9, after V lost 4 bases and J lost 2 bases. This CDR3 region has 15 residues. The CDR3 sequence is CASSQNRGEPYEQYF. The CDR3 DNA reads TGCGCCAGCAGCCAAAACAGGGGTGAACCCTACGAGCAGTACTTC.

The V call is TRBV20-1, the J call TRBJ2-3, with 9 positions matching TRBD2. The J segment lost 4 bases and the V segment lost 5 bases, leaving 13 bases of the junction unmatched. Germline V gives CDR1 DFQATT, CDR2 SNEGSKA (reference sequence). The length of the CDR3 is 16 residues. CDR3 nucleotides: TGCAGTGCTCGCCCCGGGAGCGGGGGGAGGGCAGATACGCAGTATTTT. Its translation is CSARPGSGGRADTQYF.

The CDR3 reads CSAAAGPKNIQYF. As DNA, the CDR3 is TGCAGTGCTGCGGCAGGTCCCAAAAACATTCAGTACTTC. The chain couples TRBV20-1 to TRBJ2-4; no clear D. Germline V gene lookup returns CDR1 DFQATT and CDR2 SNEGSKA (reference sequence). The CDR3 extends over 13 amino acids. V gave up 5 bases and J gave up 2 bases, with 10 bases separating them.

This clonotype has a handful of counts. The V and J genes are TRBV11-3 and TRBJ2-1, with 7 nucleotides matching TRBD2. Looked up from germline, CDR1 is SGHNT and CDR2 is YENEEA. Trimming took 7 bases from V and 3 from J; bases not matched to a gene: 12. The CDR3 loop spans 16 amino acids. The CDR3 nucleotides are TGTGCCAGCACCGACTGGGGCGGGGGAGACTACAATGAGCAGTTCTTC. Its translation: CASTDWGGGDYNEQFF.

The chain recombines TRBV6-2 or TRBV6-3 with TRBJ2-1; 7 nucleotides align to TRBD1. Unmatched junction bases numbered 8, after V lost 6 bases and J lost 0 bases. There are 16 residues in the CDR3. Germline-derived CDR1 and CDR2 are MNHEY and SVGEGT. CDR3 nucleotides: TGTGCCAGCAGCTCGGGACAGATCCGCTCCTACAATGAGCAGTTCTTC. This codes for CASSSGQIRSYNEQFF.

The V and J genes are TRBV27 and TRBJ1-6; 7 nucleotides agree with TRBD1. Per germline, CDR1 MNHEY and CDR2 SMNVEV (reference sequence). The CDR3 spans 15 residues. V shed 0 bases and J 10 bases; nucleotides not matched to a gene: 6. This chain's CDR3 is CASSLSGQKRSPLHF. CDR3 nucleotide sequence: TGTGCCAGCAGTTTATCGGGACAGAAGAGGTCACCCCTCCACTTT.

V usage is TRBV4-3 and J usage is TRBJ2-2, with 7 bases identical to TRBD2. Germline V gene lookup returns CDR1 LGHNA and CDR2 YSLEER. The CDR3 length is 16 residues. Trimming removed 3 bases from V and 0 bases from J; junction bases left unmatched: 4. CDR3 DNA: TGCGCCAGCAGCCACCCTAGCGGTGCGAACACCGGGGAGCTGTTTTTT. Protein product: CASSHPSGANTGELFF.

In this sample, this clonotype turned up a few times. The chain is built from TRBV12-3 or TRBV12-4 and TRBJ1-5, with 9 nucleotides matching TRBD1. V dropped 6 bases and J dropped 4; count of bases not matched to a gene: 7. The CDR3 covers 15 residues. CDR3 protein: CASRLRQGGNQPQHF. The CDR3 DNA sequence: TGTGCCAGCAGACTAAGACAGGGGGGGAATCAGCCCCAGCATTTT.

This rearrangement joins TRBV6-1 to TRBJ2-3, with unresolved D. This CDR3 has 15 amino acids. V lost 4 bases to trimming and J lost 1 base, with 12 bases between them. The germline CDR1 and CDR2 sequences are MNHNS and SASEGT. CDR3 amino acids: CASSVLGPGTDTQYF. The CDR3 coding sequence is TGTGCCAGCAGTGTATTAGGGCCCGGCACAGATACGCAGTATTTT.

This clonotype has a handful of counts. A much more abundant neighbour one base away suggests this may be a read error. As DNA, the CDR3 is TGTGCCAGCAGTTATCCTAACCCTGAAGCTTTCTTT. Translation gives CASSYPNPEAFF. The chain links TRBV12-3 or TRBV12-4 to TRBJ1-1, with no clear D. Trimming stripped 4 bases from V and 6 bases from J, with 9 bases between. The CDR3 is 12 amino acids.

The rearrangement links TRBV19 to TRBJ1-5, with 7 bases identical to TRBD1. The CDR3 extends over 17 amino acids. Germline V gene lookup returns CDR1 LNHDA and CDR2 SQIVND (reference sequence). V shed 6 bases and J 5 bases; nucleotides not matched to a gene: 16. CDR3 loop: CASSPDRVRKEYQPQHF. In nucleotides, the CDR3 is TGTGCCAGTAGCCCCGACAGGGTTAGAAAGGAATATCAGCCCCAGCATTTT.

This clonotype was detected a few times. This rearrangement joins TRBV6-2 or TRBV6-3 to TRBJ1-1, with TRBD1 as a possible D gene (5 bases). The CDR3 has 15 residues. Germline V CDR1 and CDR2: MNHEY, SVGEGT. V shed 8 bases and J shed 5 bases, with 21 bases lying between them. The CDR3 coding sequence is TGTGCCAGCGAAAAAAGGGGTTTGGTGGGGACTGAAGCTTTCTTT. This encodes CASEKRGLVGTEAFF.

The chain couples TRBV20-1 to TRBJ2-7; a weak D match, TRBD2 (6 bases). The CDR3 has 15 residues. Trimming pared 0 bases from V and 3 bases from J, leaving 15 bases between. Germline V lookup: CDR1 DFQATT, CDR2 SNEGSKA (reference sequence). The CDR3 DNA is TGCAGTGCTAGAGATCAGAGGACTACTCTCTACGAGCAGTACTTC. Its translation: CSARDQRTTLYEQYF.

The V gene is TRBV4-3, the J gene TRBJ1-5; a weak D match, TRBD1 (5 bases). This CDR3 has 15 amino acids. Germline-derived CDR1 and CDR2 are LGHNA and YSLEER. The V gene lost 0 bases and the J gene lost 6 bases, with 12 bases spanning the gap. The CDR3 protein is CASSQDRGKGQPQHF. The CDR3 region has the DNA TGCGCCAGCAGCCAAGATAGGGGAAAGGGTCAGCCCCAGCATTTT.

Many counts were recorded for this clonotype. The rearrangement uses TRBV12-3 or TRBV12-4 and TRBJ1-5; D is possibly TRBD1 (6 bases). This CDR3 has 14 amino acids. The ends were cut back, 3 bases at V and 6 bases at J, with 12 bases in the middle. In DNA form, the CDR3 reads TGTGCCAGCAGTTTTAACGGGGGGCCTCAGCCCCAGCATTTT. Residues: CASSFNGGPQPQHF.

This clonotype was counted many times. The V gene is TRBV5-1, the J gene TRBJ2-3; a weak D match, TRBD2 (5 bases). This CDR3 comprises 15 residues. V lost 0 bases and J 0 bases, leaving 8 bases between the germline ends. Germline V gene data show CDR1 as SGHRS and CDR2 as YFSETQ. The CDR3 region is CASSLASLSTDTQYF. Here the CDR3 DNA reads TGCGCCAGCAGCTTGGCTAGCCTTAGCACAGATACGCAGTATTTT. Based on the CDR3 plus reference TRBV5-1 and TRBJ2-3, the full variable domain is KAGVTQTPRYLIKTRGQQVTLSCSPISGHRSVSWYQQTPGQGLQFLFEYFSETQRNKGNFPGRFSGRQFSNSRSEMNVSTLELGDSALYLCASSLASLSTDTQYFGPGTRLTVL.